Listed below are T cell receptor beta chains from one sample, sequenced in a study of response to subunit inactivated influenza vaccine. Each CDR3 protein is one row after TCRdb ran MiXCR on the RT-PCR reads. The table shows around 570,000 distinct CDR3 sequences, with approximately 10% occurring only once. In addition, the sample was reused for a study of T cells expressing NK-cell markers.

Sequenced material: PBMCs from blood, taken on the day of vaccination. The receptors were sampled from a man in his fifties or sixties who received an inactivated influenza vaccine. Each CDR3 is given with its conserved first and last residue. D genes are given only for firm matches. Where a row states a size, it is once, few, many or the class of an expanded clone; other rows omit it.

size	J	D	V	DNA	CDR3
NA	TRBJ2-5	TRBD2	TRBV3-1	TGTGCCAGCAGCCAAGGAGGGAGGGGCGAGACCCAGTACTTC	CASSQGGRGETQYF
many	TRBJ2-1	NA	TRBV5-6	TGTGCCAGCAGCATAAATTCGTATGAGCAGTTCTTC	CASSINSYEQFF
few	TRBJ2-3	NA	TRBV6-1	TGTGCCAGCAGTGAGCTAACCCTACTAATTCGGGGCACAGATACGCAGTATTTT	CASSELTLLIRGTDTQYF
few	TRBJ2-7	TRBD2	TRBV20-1	TGCAGTGCTAGAGATCAGTACGGGAGGATCTACGAGCAGTACTTC	CSARDQYGRIYEQYF
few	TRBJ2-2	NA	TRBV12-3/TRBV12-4	TGTGCCAGCAGTTTGGGTAATCTCGGGGAGCTGTTTTTT	CASSLGNLGELFF
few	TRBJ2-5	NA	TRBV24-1	TGTGCCACCAGTGACGGTATGGGGTCTTTCCTCCAAGAGACCCAGTACTTC	CATSDGMGSFLQETQYF
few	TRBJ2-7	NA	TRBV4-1	TGCGCCAGCAGCCAAGATTTCATCTCCTACGAGCAGTACTTC	CASSQDFISYEQYF
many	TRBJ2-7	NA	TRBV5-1	TGCGCCAGCAGCTTGGCAAATCCAGGTCAAGGGAAGTCCTACGAGCAGTACTTC	CASSLANPGQGKSYEQYF
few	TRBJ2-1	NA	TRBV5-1	TGCGCCAGCAGCCTGGACGGTTACAATGAGCAGTTCTTC	CASSLDGYNEQFF
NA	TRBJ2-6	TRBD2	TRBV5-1	TGCGCCAGCAGCTTGGCTGGACTAGCGGGCTCTGGGGCCAACGTCCTGACTTTC	CASSLAGLAGSGANVLTF
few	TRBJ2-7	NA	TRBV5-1	TGCGCCAGCAGCTTGTCCCGCCAGTTCTACGAGCAGTACTTC	CASSLSRQFYEQYF
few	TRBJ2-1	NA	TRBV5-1	TGCGCCAGCAGGGTACAGAGCTCCTACAATGAGCAGTTCTTC	CASRVQSSYNEQFF
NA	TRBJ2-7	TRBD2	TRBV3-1	TGTGCCAGCACCTTGACTAGCGGGGGCTACGAGCAGTACTTC	CASTLTSGGYEQYF
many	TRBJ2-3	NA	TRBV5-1	TGCGCCAGCAGCTTGGTGGACTCGTCAGGCGGGGCAGATACGCAGTATTTT	CASSLVDSSGGADTQYF
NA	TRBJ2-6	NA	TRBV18	TGTGCCAGCTCCTCGGCCGCGGGTTACTCTGGGGCCAACGTCCTGACTTTC	CASSSAAGYSGANVLTF
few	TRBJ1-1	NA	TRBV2	TGTGCCAGCAGCGCTCAGGGGCTCGAAGCTTTCTTT	CASSAQGLEAFF
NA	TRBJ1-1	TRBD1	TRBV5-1	TGCGCCAGCAGCCCGGACAGGCCGGGTTCTGAAGCTTTCTTT	CASSPDRPGSEAFF
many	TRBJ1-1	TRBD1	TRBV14	TGTGCCAGCAGCCAAGACCTGGGACAGTTGAACACTGAAGCTTTCTTT	CASSQDLGQLNTEAFF
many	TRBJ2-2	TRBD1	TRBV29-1	TGCAGCGTTGAGGAATGGACAGGGAACACCGGGGAGCTGTTTTTT	CSVEEWTGNTGELFF
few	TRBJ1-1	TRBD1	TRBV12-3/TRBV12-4	TGTGCCAGCAGGGAAGGACAGGGGTACACTGAAGCTTTCTTT	CASREGQGYTEAFF
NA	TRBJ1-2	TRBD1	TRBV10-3	TGTGCCATCACAGGGGGCTATGGCTACACCTTC	CAITGGYGYTF
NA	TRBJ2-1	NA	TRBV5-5	TGTGCCAGCACCTGGGGGCTCGACGTCTACAATGAGCAGTTCTTC	CASTWGLDVYNEQFF
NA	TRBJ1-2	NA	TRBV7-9	TGTGCCAGCAGCACGGACAGTCCTAACTATGGCTACACCTTC	CASSTDSPNYGYTF
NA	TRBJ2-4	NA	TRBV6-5	TGTGCCAGCAGTTACTCCCCGGGACAACTAGCCAAAAACATTCAGTACTTC	CASSYSPGQLAKNIQYF
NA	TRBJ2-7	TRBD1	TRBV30	TGTGCCTGGAGTTGGACAGGTGGGTCCTTCGAGCAGTACTTC	CAWSWTGGSFEQYF
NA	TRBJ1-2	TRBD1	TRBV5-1	TGCGCCAGCAGCTCTGGCGGTGGACAGGGCAACTATGGCTACACCTTC	CASSSGGGQGNYGYTF
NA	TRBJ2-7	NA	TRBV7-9	TGTGCCAGCAGCTTTGAGGCGGGATGGACCTACGAGCAGTACTTC	CASSFEAGWTYEQYF
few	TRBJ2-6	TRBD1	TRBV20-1	TGCAGTGCTCCGACAGGGGGCGGTTCTGGGGCCAACGTCCTGACTTTC	CSAPTGGGSGANVLTF
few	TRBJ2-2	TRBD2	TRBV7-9	TGTGCCAGCAGCAAACTAGCGGGGGGCACCGGGGAGCTGTTTTTT	CASSKLAGGTGELFF
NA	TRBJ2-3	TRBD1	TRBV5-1	TGCGCCAGCAAAGCTTCGGTCTCAGGACAGGGATTGATTAGTACGCAGTATTTT	CASKASVSGQGLISTQYF
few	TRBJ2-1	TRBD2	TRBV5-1	TGCGCCAGCAGCCAAGCGGGAGGGCCGCCGAATGAGCAGTTCTTC	CASSQAGGPPNEQFF
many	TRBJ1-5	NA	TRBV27	TGTGCCAGCAGTTTGAACAGGGTATTTCAGCCCCAGCATTTT	CASSLNRVFQPQHF
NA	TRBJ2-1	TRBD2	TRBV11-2	TGTGCCAGCAGCCCCCAGGGACTAGCGGGACGTCCTCTCTACAATGAGCAGTTCTTC	CASSPQGLAGRPLYNEQFF
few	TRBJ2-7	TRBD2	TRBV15	TGTGCCACCAGCAGAGACCCGACCGGGACTAGCGATGAGCAGTACTTC	CATSRDPTGTSDEQYF
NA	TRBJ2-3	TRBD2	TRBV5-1	TGCGCCAGCAGCTTGGAGGGACTAGCGGTCACAGATGCGCAGTATTTT	CASSLEGLAVTDAQYF
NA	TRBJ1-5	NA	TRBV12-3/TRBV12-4	TGTGCCAGCAGTTTGGGGCGGTCTGGTCAGCCCCAGCATTTT	CASSLGRSGQPQHF
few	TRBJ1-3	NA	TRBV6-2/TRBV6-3	TGTGCCAGCAGTGGACAGCCACACTCTGGAAACACCATATATTTT	CASSGQPHSGNTIYF
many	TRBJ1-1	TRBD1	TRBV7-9	TGTGCCAGCAGCTCCTCGGGACAGGGAATGAACACTGAAGCTTTCTTT	CASSSSGQGMNTEAFF
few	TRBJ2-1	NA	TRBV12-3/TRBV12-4	TGTGCCAGCAGATCCCTAGCCAATGAGCAGTTCTTC	CASRSLANEQFF
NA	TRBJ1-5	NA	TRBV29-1	TGCAGCGTTGTAGTGACATCAAATCAGCCCCAGCATTTT	CSVVVTSNQPQHF
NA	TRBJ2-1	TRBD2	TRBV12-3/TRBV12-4	TGTGCCAGCAGTTGGGGGACTAACGGTTCTGGTGAGCAGTTCTTC	CASSWGTNGSGEQFF
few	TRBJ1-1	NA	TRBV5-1	TGCGCCAGCAGCTATAAGGATCCTGAGAGCATGAACACTGAAGCTTTCTTT	CASSYKDPESMNTEAFF
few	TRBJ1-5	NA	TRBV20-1	TGCAGTGCAACCTTCACGGCCGCCAATCAGCCCCAGCATTTT	CSATFTAANQPQHF